These 16 T cell receptor beta chains share one sample of origin, sequenced in a study of CD8+ T cells in alopecia areata. The treatment here: oral pan-JAK inhibitor, 5-10 mg twice daily. Isolated RNA was reverse transcribed into cDNA used as the sequencing template. Profiling relied on immunoSEQ multiplex PCR, and the TCRdb table lists in-frame clones only, not all of them. This repertoire shows roughly 190,000 clones, 50% to 60% found once; its top ten account for roughly 3.3%. The source material was CD4+ T cells sorted from blood, sampled at week 4, from a patient treated with tofacitinib. These receptors were taken from a human donor with alopecia areata.

This chain joins TRBV7-2 and TRBJ1-2, with TRBD1 matching 8 bases. The V gene's germline CDR1 is SGHTA and CDR2 FQGNSA. There are 15 residues in the CDR3. V dropped 4 bases and J dropped 3; count of bases not matched to a gene: 7. The CDR3 loop is CASSWQGARDYGYTF. In nucleotides, the CDR3 is TGTGCCAGCAGCTGGCAGGGGGCGCGAGACTATGGCTACACCTTC.

This clone was observed a few times. The same CDR3 can be traced to other DNA sequences in this sample. V usage is TRBV7-3 and J usage is TRBJ1-1, with D maybe TRBD1 (5 bases). This CDR3 region has 13 residues. V was clipped by 2 bases and J by 2 bases, with 6 bases between them. The germline CDR1 and CDR2 sequences are SGHTA and FQGTGA. CDR3 bases: TGTGCCAGCAGCTTACAGGGTAACACTGAAGCTTTCTTT. As protein: CASSLQGNTEAFF.

The chain recombines TRBV29-1 with TRBJ1-2; TRBD1 is a possible D gene (6 bases). This CDR3 has 13 residues. Germline V gene data show CDR1 as SQVTM and CDR2 as ANQGSEA. Trimming took off 4 bases at V and 7 bases at J, with 16 bases between the two ends. The CDR3 DNA sequence: TGCAGCGTTGGCGGGGGCGAGGGTTCTGGCTACACCTTC. Encoded protein: CSVGGGEGSGYTF.

About this clone: The same CDR3 can be traced to other DNA sequences in this sample. The chain employs TRBV29-1 and TRBJ2-5; D not certain. Germline V CDR1 and CDR2: SQVTM, ANQGSEA. Between the trimmed V and J ends, which lost 4 bases and 0 bases, there was a span of 9 bases. There are 13 residues in the CDR3. CDR3 DNA: TGCAGCGTTGTCGGCTTGTACCAAGAGACCCAGTACTTC. It is translated as CSVVGLYQETQYF.

This clone was seen more than once but under ten times. The V gene is TRBV6-1, the J gene TRBJ1-3; a possible D gene is TRBD1 (6 bases). This CDR3 has 15 residues. The germline V and J ends were trimmed by 5 bases and 1 base, with 12 bases remaining between them. Germline CDR1 and CDR2: MNHNS and SASEGT. The CDR3 spells CASSHRVSSGNTIYF. The CDR3 region has the DNA TGTGCCAGCAGTCACAGGGTATCTTCTGGAAACACCATATATTTT.

This rearrangement joins TRBV30 to TRBJ2-3; D unresolved. The CDR3 extends over 13 amino acids. The germline V and J ends were trimmed by 0 bases and 1 base, with 5 bases remaining between them. Germline loops: CDR1 GTSNPN, CDR2 SVGIG (reference sequence). The CDR3 region is CAWSVVGTDTQYF. The CDR3, as DNA: TGTGCCTGGAGTGTTGTTGGCACAGATACGCAGTATTTT.

The CDR3 sequence is CASSDRFANEKLFF. CDR3 DNA: TGTGCCAGCAGCGACAGGTTTGCTAATGAAAAACTGTTTTTT. The chain links TRBV6-1 to TRBJ1-4, with D possibly being TRBD1 (6 bases). Trimming stripped 6 bases from V and 3 bases from J, with 11 bases between. Germline lookup yields CDR1 MNHNS and CDR2 SASEGT. The CDR3 length is 14 residues.

This clone has only a few counts. This chain connects TRBV29-1 to TRBJ2-5; possibly TRBD2 for D (7 bases). Germline V gene lookup returns CDR1 SQVTM and CDR2 ANQGSEA. V lost 3 bases and J 5 bases, leaving 13 bases between the germline ends. The CDR3 loop spans 13 amino acids. The CDR3 coding sequence is TGCAGCGTTGACGGGGGGCCGAGGGAGACCCAGTACTTC. It codes for CSVDGGPRETQYF.

J is TRBJ1-2 and V is TRBV30; tentative D call: TRBD1 (6 bases). There are 12 residues in the CDR3. Germline CDR1 reads GTSNPN; CDR2 reads SVGIG (reference sequence). V dropped 5 bases and J dropped 3 bases, with 10 bases sitting between them. Here the CDR3 reads CAWADSYYGYTF. Here the CDR3 DNA reads TGTGCCTGGGCGGACAGTTACTATGGCTACACCTTC.

This clone was observed a handful of times. This rearrangement joins TRBV25-1 to TRBJ1-1; D remains unclear. Germline V gene data show CDR1 as MGHDK and CDR2 as SYGVNS. Trimming removed 1 base from V and 1 base from J, with 10 bases in between. CDR3 length: 15 amino acids. In DNA form, the CDR3 reads TGTGCCAGCAGTGAATTTGGGGAGTCGAACACTGAAGCTTTCTTT. Translated: CASSEFGESNTEAFF.

This clone was picked up a small number of times. The chain uses TRBV2 and TRBJ2-1; 10 positions match TRBD1. V lost 5 bases and J lost 2; bases outside the gene matches: 3. In germline, CDR1 is SNHLY, CDR2 FYNNEI. This CDR3 comprises 15 residues. The CDR3 bases are TGTGCCAGCAGTACCGGGACAGGGGCCTACAATGAGCAGTTCTTC. It is translated as CASSTGTGAYNEQFF.

The rearrangement links TRBV4-1 to TRBJ2-6; TRBD2 matches at 8 bases. After removal of 5 bases from V and 0 bases from J, the junction contained 9 bases not matched to a gene. The CDR3 is made up of 18 amino acids. Germline CDR1 MGHRA, CDR2 YSYEKL. The CDR3 reads CASSREGGGISGANVLTF. Here the CDR3 DNA reads TGCGCCAGCAGCAGAGAGGGCGGGGGGATCTCTGGGGCCAACGTCCTGACTTTC.

In its sample, this clone ranks as medium-sized. The V gene is TRBV29-1, the J gene TRBJ2-1, with TRBD1 identical over 10 bases. CDR1 is SQVTM, CDR2 ANQGSEA, per germline. The CDR3 is 12 residues long. Trimming cost V 7 bases and J 8 bases; bases outside gene matches: 5. The CDR3 bases are TGCAGCGCCGCAGACAGGGGGCATGAGCAGTTCTTC. This gives the protein CSAADRGHEQFF.

The chain joins TRBV5-1 to TRBJ1-1; D remains unclear. Germline loops: CDR1 SGHRS, CDR2 YFSETQ. V was trimmed by 4 bases and J by 0 bases, leaving 7 bases between them. The CDR3 extends over 13 amino acids. The CDR3 reads CASSPQMNTEAFF. CDR3 DNA sequence: TGCGCCAGCAGCCCGCAAATGAACACTGAAGCTTTCTTT.

CDR3 region: CASSFGQGVYNSPLHF. The CDR3 DNA sequence: TGTGCCAGCAGCTTCGGACAGGGGGTTTACAATTCACCCCTCCACTTT. V and J are TRBV7-8 and TRBJ1-6; TRBD1 matches at 10 bases. Germline values: CDR1 SGHVS, CDR2 FQNEAQ. V lost 3 bases to trimming and J lost 7 bases; unmatched junction nucleotides: 6. This CDR3 is 16 amino acids long.

The rearrangement joins TRBV30 to TRBJ2-1, with TRBD2 matching 7 bases. In germline, CDR1 is GTSNPN, CDR2 SVGIG (reference sequence). The CDR3 spans 11 residues. Unmatched junction bases numbered 4, after V lost 2 bases and J lost 12 bases. CDR3 DNA: TGTGCCTGGAGTCGGAGCGGGGCGCAGTTCTTC. This encodes CAWSRSGAQFF.